Below are 12 T cell receptor beta chains sequenced from a single sample in a study of technical replicates of blood from a handful of donors. The table came from immunoSEQ multiplex PCR; TCRdb's copy has only in-frame clones and leaves some out. This sample has 62,000 or so clones; more than 70% occur once, and the top ten carry 5.2%. Sequenced sample: PBMCs. Every receptor here comes from a human donor in good health. Some clones in this sample may be carry-over from other donors' samples.

This chain joins TRBV4-3 and TRBJ2-3, with 9 bases aligning to TRBD2. The J segment lost 1 base and the V segment lost 1 base, leaving 12 bases of the junction unmatched. CDR3 length: 19 amino acids. Germline values: CDR1 LGHNA, CDR2 YSLEER. The chain's CDR3 is CASSQAPWGGLAGTDTQYF. The CDR3 coding sequence is TGCGCCAGCAGCCAAGCCCCGTGGGGGGGACTAGCAGGCACAGATACGCAGTATTTT.

The chain links TRBV4-2 to TRBJ1-1, with a weak D call TRBD1 (6 bases). Germline V CDR1 and CDR2: LGHNA, YNFKEQ. This CDR3 comprises 18 residues. V dropped 1 base and J dropped 10 bases, with 28 bases sitting between them. CDR3 residues: CASSQGSGGQVNLGRAFF. Written as DNA, the CDR3 is TGTGCCAGCAGCCAAGGATCCGGGGGGCAGGTTAATCTAGGGAGAGCTTTCTTT.

The rearrangement uses TRBV7-9 and TRBJ2-3; a weak D match, TRBD2 (7 bases). This CDR3 has 15 amino acids. Germline V gene data show CDR1 as SEHNR and CDR2 as FQNEAQ (reference sequence). Deletions cut 2 bases from V and 2 bases from J, with 11 bases between. The DNA of the CDR3 is TGTGCCAGCAGCTTAAGGGGGGGGCACACAGATACGCAGTATTTT. Encoded protein: CASSLRGGHTDTQYF.

J is TRBJ2-6 and V is TRBV7-3; unclear D gene. V was pared by 5 bases and J by 2 bases, with 10 bases between. Germline lookup yields CDR1 SGHTA and CDR2 FQGTGA. The length of the CDR3 is 15 residues. The CDR3 sequence: CASSKPQAGANVLTF. CDR3 nucleotides: TGTGCCAGCAGCAAACCGCAGGCTGGGGCCAACGTCCTGACTTTC.

The genes are TRBV7-9 and TRBJ1-4, with D possibly matching TRBD1 (6 bases). The germline CDR1 and CDR2 sequences are SEHNR and FQNEAQ (reference sequence). Trimming cost V 1 base and J 4 bases, with 13 bases left between them. The CDR3 has 16 amino acids. The CDR3 loop reads CASSLGPTGLNEKLFF. CDR3 nucleotide sequence: TGTGCCAGCAGCTTAGGGCCGACAGGTCTTAATGAAAAACTGTTTTTT. The whole variable domain, filled in from reference TRBV7-9 and TRBJ1-4, reads DTGVSQNPRHKITKRGQNVTFRCDPISEHNRLYWYRQTLGQGPEFLTYFQNEAQLEKSRLLSDRFSAERPKGSFSTLEIQRTEQGDSAMYLCASSLGPTGLNEKLFFGSGTQLSVL.

This clone turned up a few times. The chain carries TRBV27 and TRBJ2-7, with D possibly being TRBD1 (5 bases). The CDR3 length is 15 residues. The V end lost 6 bases, the J end lost 2 bases, and 17 bases lay between the germline ends. Germline V lookup: CDR1 MNHEY, CDR2 SMNVEV (reference sequence). In DNA form, the CDR3 reads TGTGCCAGCAGCCTAGGGGCTCACGGAACCTACGAGCAGTACTTC. Its translation is CASSLGAHGTYEQYF.

V is TRBV14 and J is TRBJ2-3, with D perhaps TRBD2 (6 bases). V lost 3 bases, J lost 0 bases, and 16 bases lay in between. This CDR3 is 17 amino acids long. From germline, CDR1 is SGHDN and CDR2 FVKESK. For the CDR3, the DNA is TGTGCCAGCAGCCAGGGGTTGGGCGGGGCTAGCACAGATACGCAGTATTTT. Translation: CASSQGLGGASTDTQYF.

The chain combines TRBV4-3 with TRBJ2-7; 10 bases are shared with TRBD2. CDR3 length: 18 amino acids. V was pared by 0 bases and J by 2 bases, with 10 bases of the junction left unmatched. Per the germline V gene, CDR1 is LGHNA and CDR2 is YSLEER. The CDR3: CASSQDLGGSGRAYEQYF. CDR3 in DNA: TGCGCCAGCAGCCAAGATCTTGGAGGCAGCGGGAGGGCCTACGAGCAGTACTTC.

The chain couples TRBV6-6 to TRBJ1-5; D remains ambiguous. V was trimmed by 7 bases and J by 6 bases, leaving 10 bases between them. This CDR3 is 12 amino acids long. CDR1 and CDR2 from the germline V gene are MNHNY and SVGAGI (reference sequence). Here the CDR3 DNA reads TGTGCCAGCACTTTAGAGGGTCAGCCCCAGCATTTT. The encoded protein is CASTLEGQPQHF.

The rearrangement uses TRBV5-1 and TRBJ2-6, with D unclear. The CDR3 covers 18 residues. The germline V gene has CDR1 SGHRS and CDR2 YFSETQ. Between the trimmed V and J ends, which lost 3 bases and 0 bases, there was a span of 16 bases. The CDR3 loop is CASSSDQDISSGANVLTF. CDR3 DNA sequence: TGCGCCAGCAGCTCCGACCAGGATATAAGCTCTGGGGCCAACGTCCTGACTTTC.

The CDR3 protein is CASTPGDSNYGYTF. For the CDR3, the DNA is TGTGCCAGCACCCCTGGTGACTCTAACTATGGCTACACCTTC. This chain uses TRBV6-1 with TRBJ1-2; unclear D gene. CDR1 MNHNS and CDR2 SASEGT come from the germline V gene. V lost 7 bases and J 0 bases, leaving 12 bases between the germline ends. The CDR3 runs to 14 residues.

The chain links TRBV30 to TRBJ2-2; weak D call: TRBD2 (5 bases). Germline V CDR1 and CDR2: GTSNPN, SVGIG (reference sequence). The germline V and J ends were trimmed by 5 bases and 5 bases, with 21 bases remaining between them. CDR3 length equals 16 residues. CDR3: CAWPRRADLGTGELFF. In nucleotides, the CDR3 is TGTGCCTGGCCGCGACGGGCGGACTTGGGGACCGGGGAGCTGTTTTTT.